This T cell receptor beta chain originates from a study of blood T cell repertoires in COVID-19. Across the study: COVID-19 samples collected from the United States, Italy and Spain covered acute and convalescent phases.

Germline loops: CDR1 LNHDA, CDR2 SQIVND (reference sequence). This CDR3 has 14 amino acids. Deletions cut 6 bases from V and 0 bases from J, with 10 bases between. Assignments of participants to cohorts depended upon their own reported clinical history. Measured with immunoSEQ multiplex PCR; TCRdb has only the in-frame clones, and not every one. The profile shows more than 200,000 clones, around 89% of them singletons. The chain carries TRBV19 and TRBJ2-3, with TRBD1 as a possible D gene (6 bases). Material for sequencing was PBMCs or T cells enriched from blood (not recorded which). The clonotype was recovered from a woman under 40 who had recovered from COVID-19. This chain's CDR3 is CASRTGQSTDTQYF. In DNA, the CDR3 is TGTGCCAGTAGGACAGGACAGAGCACAGATACGCAGTATTTT.